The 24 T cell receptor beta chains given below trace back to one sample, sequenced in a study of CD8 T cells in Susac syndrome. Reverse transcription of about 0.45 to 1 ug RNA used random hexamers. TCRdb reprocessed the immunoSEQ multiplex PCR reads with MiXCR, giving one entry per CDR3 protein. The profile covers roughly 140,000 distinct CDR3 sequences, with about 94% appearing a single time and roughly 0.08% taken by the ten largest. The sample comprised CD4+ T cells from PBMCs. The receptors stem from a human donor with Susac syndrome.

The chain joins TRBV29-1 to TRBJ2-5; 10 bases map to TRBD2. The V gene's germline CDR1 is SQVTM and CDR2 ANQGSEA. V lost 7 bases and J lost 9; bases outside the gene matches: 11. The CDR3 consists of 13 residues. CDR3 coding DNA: TGCAGCGGTGGGGCTAGCGGGGGAGCCCCCCAGTACTTC. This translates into CSGGASGGAPQYF.

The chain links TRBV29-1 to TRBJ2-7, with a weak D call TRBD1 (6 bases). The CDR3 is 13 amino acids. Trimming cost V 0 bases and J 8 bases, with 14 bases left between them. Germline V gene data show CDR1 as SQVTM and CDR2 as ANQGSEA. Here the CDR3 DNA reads TGCAGCGTTGAAGAAATAGGGGGTGAAAAGCAGTACTTC. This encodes CSVEEIGGEKQYF.

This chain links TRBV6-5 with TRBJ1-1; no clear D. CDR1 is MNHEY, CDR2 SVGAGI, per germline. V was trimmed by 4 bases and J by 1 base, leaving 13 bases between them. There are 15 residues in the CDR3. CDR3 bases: TGTGCCAGCAGTTCCCTCGGGAGTGGGAACACTGAAGCTTTCTTT. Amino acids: CASSSLGSGNTEAFF.

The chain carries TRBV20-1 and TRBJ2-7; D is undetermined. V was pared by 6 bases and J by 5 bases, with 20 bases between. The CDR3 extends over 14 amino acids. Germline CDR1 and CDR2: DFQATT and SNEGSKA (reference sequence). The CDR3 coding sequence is TGCAGTGCGCATACAGTGGCGAATGGCGACGAGCAGTACTTC. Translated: CSAHTVANGDEQYF.

Here the CDR3 DNA reads TGTGCCAGCCGGGGGGCAGCTAATGAAAAACTGTTTTTT. It codes for CASRGAANEKLFF. The chain employs TRBV27 and TRBJ1-4, with D perhaps matching TRBD1 (6 bases). In germline, CDR1 is MNHEY, CDR2 SMNVEV (reference sequence). V was pared by 8 bases and J by 3 bases, with 10 bases between. The CDR3 covers 13 residues.

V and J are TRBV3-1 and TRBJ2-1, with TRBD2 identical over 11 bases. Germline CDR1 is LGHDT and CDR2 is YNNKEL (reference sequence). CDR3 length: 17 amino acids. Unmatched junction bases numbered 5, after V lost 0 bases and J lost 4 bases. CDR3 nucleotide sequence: TGTGCCAGCAGCCAAGACCGGACTAGCGGGCTGTACAATGAGCAGTTCTTC. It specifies CASSQDRTSGLYNEQFF.

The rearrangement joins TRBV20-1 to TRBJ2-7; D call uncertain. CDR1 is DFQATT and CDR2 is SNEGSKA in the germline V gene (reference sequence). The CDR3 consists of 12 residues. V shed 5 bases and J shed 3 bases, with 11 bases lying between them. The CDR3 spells CSARRDIYEQYF. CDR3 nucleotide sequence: TGCAGTGCTCGCCGCGACATCTACGAGCAGTACTTC.

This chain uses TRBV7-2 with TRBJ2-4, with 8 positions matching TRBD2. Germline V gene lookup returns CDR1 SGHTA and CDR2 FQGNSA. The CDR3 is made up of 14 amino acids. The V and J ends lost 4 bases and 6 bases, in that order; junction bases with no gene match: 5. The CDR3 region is CASSSPGGRNIQYF. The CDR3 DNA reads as TGTGCCAGCAGCTCCCCGGGGGGGAGAAACATTCAGTACTTC.

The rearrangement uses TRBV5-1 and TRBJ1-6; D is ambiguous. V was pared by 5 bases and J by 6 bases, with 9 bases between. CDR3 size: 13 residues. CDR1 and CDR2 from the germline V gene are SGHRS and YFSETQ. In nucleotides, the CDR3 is TGCGCCAGCAGAGCCGAGACTAATTCACCCCTCCACTTT. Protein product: CASRAETNSPLHF.

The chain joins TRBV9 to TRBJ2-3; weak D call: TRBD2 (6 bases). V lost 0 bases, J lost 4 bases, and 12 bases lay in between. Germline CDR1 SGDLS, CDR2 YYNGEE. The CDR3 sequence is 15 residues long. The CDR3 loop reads CASSVEEGLADTQYF. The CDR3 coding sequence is TGTGCCAGCAGCGTAGAGGAGGGACTCGCAGATACGCAGTATTTT. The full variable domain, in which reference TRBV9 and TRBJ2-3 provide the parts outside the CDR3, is DSGVTQTPKHLITATGQRVTLRCSPRSGDLSVYWYQQSLDQGLQFLIQYYNGEERAKGNILERFSAQQFPDLHSELNLSSLELGDSALYFCASSVEEGLADTQYFGPGTRLTVL.

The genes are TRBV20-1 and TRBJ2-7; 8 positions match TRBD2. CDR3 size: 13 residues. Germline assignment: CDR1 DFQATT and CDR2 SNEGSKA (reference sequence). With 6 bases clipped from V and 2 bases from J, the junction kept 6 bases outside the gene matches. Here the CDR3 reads CSAEKGLAYEQYF. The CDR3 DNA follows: TGCAGTGCAGAAAAGGGACTAGCCTACGAGCAGTACTTC.

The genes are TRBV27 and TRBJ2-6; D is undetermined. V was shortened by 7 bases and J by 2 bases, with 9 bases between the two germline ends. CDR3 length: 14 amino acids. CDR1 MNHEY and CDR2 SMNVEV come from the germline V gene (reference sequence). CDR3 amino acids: CASTPRPGANVLTF. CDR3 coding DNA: TGTGCCAGCACCCCCCGTCCTGGGGCCAACGTCCTGACTTTC.

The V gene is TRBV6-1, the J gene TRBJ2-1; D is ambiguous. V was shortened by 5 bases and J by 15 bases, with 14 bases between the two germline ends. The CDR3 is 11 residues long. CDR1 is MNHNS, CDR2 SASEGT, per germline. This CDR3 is CASSLLVRPFF. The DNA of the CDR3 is TGTGCCAGCAGTCTTTTAGTTCGACCGTTCTTC.

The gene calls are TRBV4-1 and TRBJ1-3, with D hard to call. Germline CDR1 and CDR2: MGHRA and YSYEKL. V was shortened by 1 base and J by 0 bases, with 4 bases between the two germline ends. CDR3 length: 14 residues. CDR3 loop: CASSQGYSGNTIYF. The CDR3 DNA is TGCGCCAGCAGCCAAGGGTACTCTGGAAACACCATATATTTT.

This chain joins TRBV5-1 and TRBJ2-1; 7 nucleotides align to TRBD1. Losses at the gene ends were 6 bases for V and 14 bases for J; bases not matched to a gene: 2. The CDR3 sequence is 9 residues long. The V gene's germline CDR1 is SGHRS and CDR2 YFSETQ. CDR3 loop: CASIDREFF. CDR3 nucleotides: TGCGCCAGCATCGACAGGGAGTTCTTC.

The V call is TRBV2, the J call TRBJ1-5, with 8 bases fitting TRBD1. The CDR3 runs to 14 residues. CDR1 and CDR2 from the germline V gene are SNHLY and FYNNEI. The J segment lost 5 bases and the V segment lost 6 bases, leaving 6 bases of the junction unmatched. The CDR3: CASRVGQGYQPQHF. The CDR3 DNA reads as TGTGCCAGCAGGGTAGGACAGGGCTATCAGCCCCAGCATTTT.

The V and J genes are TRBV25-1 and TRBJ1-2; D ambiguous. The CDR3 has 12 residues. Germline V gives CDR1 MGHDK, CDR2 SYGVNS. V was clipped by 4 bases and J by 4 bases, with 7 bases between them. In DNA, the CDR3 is TGTGCCAGCAGTGTACACGGCTATGGCTACACCTTC. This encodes CASSVHGYGYTF.

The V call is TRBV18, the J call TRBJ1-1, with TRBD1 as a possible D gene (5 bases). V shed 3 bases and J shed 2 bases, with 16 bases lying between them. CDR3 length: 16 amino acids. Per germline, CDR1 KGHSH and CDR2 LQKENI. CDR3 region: CASSPTSGGTNTEAFF. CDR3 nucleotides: TGTGCCAGCTCACCGACGTCCGGGGGGACTAACACTGAAGCTTTCTTT.

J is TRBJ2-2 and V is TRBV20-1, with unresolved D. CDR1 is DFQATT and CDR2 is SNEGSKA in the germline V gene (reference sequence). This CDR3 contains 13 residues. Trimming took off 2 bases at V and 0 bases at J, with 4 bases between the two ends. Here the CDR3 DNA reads TGCAGTGCTAGACGGTCGAACACCGGGGAGCTGTTTTTT. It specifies CSARRSNTGELFF.

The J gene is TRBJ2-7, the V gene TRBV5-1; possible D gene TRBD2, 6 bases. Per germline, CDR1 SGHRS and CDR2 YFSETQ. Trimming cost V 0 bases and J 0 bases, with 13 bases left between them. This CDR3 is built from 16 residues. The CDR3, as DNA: TGCGCCAGCAGCTTGGATTCCCACGGGAGCTCCTACGAGCAGTACTTC. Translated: CASSLDSHGSSYEQYF.

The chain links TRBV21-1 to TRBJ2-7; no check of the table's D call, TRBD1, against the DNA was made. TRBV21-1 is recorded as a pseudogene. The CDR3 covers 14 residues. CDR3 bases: TGTGCCAGCAGCGGGACGTACAGCTCCTACGAGCAGTACTTC. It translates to CASSGTYSSYEQYF.

CDR3: CASSQEIAQMYGYTF. Here the CDR3 DNA reads TGCGCCAGCAGCCAAGAAATCGCACAGATGTATGGCTACACCTTC. The chain has TRBV4-1 and TRBJ1-2; no clear D. The germline gives CDR1 MGHRA, CDR2 YSYEKL. There are 15 residues in the CDR3. The V end lost 0 bases, the J end lost 5 bases, and 13 bases lay between the germline ends.

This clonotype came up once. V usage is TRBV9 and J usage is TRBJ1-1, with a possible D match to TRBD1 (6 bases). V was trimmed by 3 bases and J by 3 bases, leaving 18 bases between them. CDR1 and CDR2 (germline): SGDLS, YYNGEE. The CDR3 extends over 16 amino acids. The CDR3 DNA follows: TGTGCCAGCAGCGCCCGAGTGGGGGGCCCCGACACTGAAGCTTTCTTT. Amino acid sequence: CASSARVGGPDTEAFF. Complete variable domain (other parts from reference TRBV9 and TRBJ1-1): DSGVTQTPKHLITATGQRVTLRCSPRSGDLSVYWYQQSLDQGLQFLIQYYNGEERAKGNILERFSAQQFPDLHSELNLSSLELGDSALYFCASSARVGGPDTEAFFGQGTRLTVV.

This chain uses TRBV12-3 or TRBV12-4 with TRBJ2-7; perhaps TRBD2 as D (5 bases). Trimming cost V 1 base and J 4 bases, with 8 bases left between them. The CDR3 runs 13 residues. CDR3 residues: CASSLVEGYEQYF. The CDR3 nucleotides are TGTGCCAGCAGTTTAGTAGAGGGTTACGAGCAGTACTTC.